This TCR beta chain was identified during a study of cytomegalovirus exposure and HLA in healthy donors. Looking at the study overall: In terms of ancestry, the Caucasian-associated cluster contained roughly 80% of the approximately 420 genotyped donors.

Use of 60 Vbeta and 13 Jbeta primers characterized the PCR. Sequencing used immunoSEQ multiplex PCR; TCRdb keeps in-frame clones, though not all of them. The sample contains about 140,000 clones, over 60% of which appear only once. On this clone: What it recognizes is unknown.

Study observations and caveats: On later analysis, the bulk of CMV-associated TCR beta chains appeared to be HLA-restricted. Among the most significant clusters, several appeared linked to common viral pathogens in a later analysis.

Germline values: CDR1 MNHNS, CDR2 SASEGT. V lost 4 bases to trimming and J lost 5 bases; unmatched junction nucleotides: 5. This CDR3 is 13 amino acids long. The TCR comes from a middle-aged man in good health and CMV-seropositive. The specimen sequenced was PBMCs. The V and J genes are TRBV6-1 and TRBJ2-7; 7 bases agree with TRBD2. The CDR3, as DNA: TGTGCCAGCAGTGGGGAGGGTACCCACGAGCAGTACTTC. Protein: CASSGEGTHEQYF.